This entry describes one T cell receptor beta chain. Its antigen is unknown. The PCR used 60 Vbeta and 13 Jbeta primers. Generated by immunoSEQ multiplex PCR, the TCRdb table keeps only in-frame clones and is missing some. The sample includes about 120,000 clones, 77% of them seen just once. The germline V gene encodes CDR1 WSHSY and CDR2 SAAADI. This CDR3 has 15 residues. Deletions cut 10 bases from V and 1 base from J, with 19 bases between. The sample is drawn from a study of cytomegalovirus exposure and HLA in healthy donors. Study-wide findings and caveats: Analyses of presence and absence presupposed an approximately uniform sequencing depth across donors.

The sample consisted of PBMCs. This TCR was recovered from a man between 18 and 29 years old in good health and CMV-seropositive. This chain joins TRBV10-2 and TRBJ1-2; D may be TRBD1 (6 bases). CDR3 sequence reads: CATLGAAVSNYGYTF. CDR3 bases: TGCGCCACCCTGGGGGCCGCTGTGAGTAACTATGGCTACACCTTC.